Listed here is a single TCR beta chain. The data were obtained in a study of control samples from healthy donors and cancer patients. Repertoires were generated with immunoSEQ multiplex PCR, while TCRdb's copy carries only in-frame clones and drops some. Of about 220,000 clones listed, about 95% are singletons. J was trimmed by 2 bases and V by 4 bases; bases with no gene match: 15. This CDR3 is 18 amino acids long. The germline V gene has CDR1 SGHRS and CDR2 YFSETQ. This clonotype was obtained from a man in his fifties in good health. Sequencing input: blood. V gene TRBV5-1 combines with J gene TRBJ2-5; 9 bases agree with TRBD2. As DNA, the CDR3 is TGCGCCAGCAGCCGGCGGGGCGGGGGGGCAAATACTCAAGAGACCCAGTACTTC. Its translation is CASSRRGGGANTQETQYF.